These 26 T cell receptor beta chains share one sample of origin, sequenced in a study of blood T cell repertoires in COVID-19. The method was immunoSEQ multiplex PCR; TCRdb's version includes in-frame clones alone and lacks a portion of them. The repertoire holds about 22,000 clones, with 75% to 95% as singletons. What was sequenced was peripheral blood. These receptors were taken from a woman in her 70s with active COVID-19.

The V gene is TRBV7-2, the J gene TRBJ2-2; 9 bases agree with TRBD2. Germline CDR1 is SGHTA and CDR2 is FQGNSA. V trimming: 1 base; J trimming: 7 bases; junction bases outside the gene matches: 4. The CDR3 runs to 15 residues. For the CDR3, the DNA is TGTGCCAGCAGCTTAGTCCGACTAGCGGACGGGGAGCTGTTTTTT. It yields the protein CASSLVRLADGELFF.

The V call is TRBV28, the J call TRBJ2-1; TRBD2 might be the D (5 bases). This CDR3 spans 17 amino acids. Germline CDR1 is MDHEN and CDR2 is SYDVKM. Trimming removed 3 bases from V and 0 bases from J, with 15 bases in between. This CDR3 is CASSFGWLGSSYNEQFF. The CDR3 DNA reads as TGTGCCAGCAGTTTCGGTTGGTTGGGGAGCTCCTACAATGAGCAGTTCTTC.

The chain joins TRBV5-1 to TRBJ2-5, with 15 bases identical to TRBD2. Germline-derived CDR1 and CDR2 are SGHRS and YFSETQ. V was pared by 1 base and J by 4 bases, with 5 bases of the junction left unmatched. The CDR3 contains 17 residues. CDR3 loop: CASSLLGLAGGGETQYF. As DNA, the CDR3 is TGCGCCAGCAGCTTGCTCGGACTAGCGGGAGGGGGAGAGACCCAGTACTTC.

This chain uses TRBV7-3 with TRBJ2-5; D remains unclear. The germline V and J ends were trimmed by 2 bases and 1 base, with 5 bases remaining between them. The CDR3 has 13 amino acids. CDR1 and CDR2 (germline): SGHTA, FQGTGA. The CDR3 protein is CASSLGSQETQYF. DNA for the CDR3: TGTGCCAGCAGCTTAGGTAGCCAAGAGACCCAGTACTTC.

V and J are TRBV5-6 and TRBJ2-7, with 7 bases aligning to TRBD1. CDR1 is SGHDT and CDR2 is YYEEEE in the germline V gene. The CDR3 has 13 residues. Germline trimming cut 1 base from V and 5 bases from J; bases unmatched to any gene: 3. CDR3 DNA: TGTGCCAGCAGCTTGAACAGGGGCCACGAGCAGTACTTC. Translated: CASSLNRGHEQYF.

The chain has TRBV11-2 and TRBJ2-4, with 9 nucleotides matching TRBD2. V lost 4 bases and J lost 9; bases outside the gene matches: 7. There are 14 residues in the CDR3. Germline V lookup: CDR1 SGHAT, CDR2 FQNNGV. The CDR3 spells CASSSGTSYGIQYF. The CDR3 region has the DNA TGTGCCAGCAGCTCTGGGACTAGCTACGGCATTCAGTACTTC. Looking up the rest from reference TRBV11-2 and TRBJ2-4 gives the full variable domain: EAGVAQSPRYKIIEKRQSVAFWCNPISGHATLYWYQQILGQGPKLLIQFQNNGVVDDSQLPKDRFSAERLKGVDSTLKIQPAKLEDSAVYLCASSSGTSYGIQYFGAGTRLSVL.

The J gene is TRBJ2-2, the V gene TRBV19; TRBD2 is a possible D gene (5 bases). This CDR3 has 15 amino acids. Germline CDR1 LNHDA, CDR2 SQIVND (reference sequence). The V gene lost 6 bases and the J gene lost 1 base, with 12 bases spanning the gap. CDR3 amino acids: CASRFTAVNTGELFF. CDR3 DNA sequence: TGTGCCAGTAGATTTACAGCGGTGAACACCGGGGAGCTGTTTTTT. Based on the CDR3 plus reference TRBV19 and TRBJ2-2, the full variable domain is DGGITQSPKYLFRKEGQNVTLSCEQNLNHDAMYWYRQDPGQGLRLIYYSQIVNDFQKGDIAEGYSVSREKKESFPLTVTSAQKNPTAFYLCASRFTAVNTGELFFGEGSRLTVL.

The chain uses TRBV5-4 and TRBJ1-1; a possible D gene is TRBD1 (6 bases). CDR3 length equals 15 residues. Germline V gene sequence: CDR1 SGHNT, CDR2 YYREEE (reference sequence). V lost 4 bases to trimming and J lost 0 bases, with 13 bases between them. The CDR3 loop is CASSGFGTLNTEAFF. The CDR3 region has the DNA TGTGCCAGCAGCGGCTTTGGGACATTGAACACTGAAGCTTTCTTT. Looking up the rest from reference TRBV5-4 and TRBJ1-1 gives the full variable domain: ETGVTQSPTHLIKTRGQQVTLRCSSQSGHNTVSWYQQALGQGPQFIFQYYREEENGRGNFPPRFSGLQFPNYSSELNVNALELDDSALYLCASSGFGTLNTEAFFGQGTRLTVV.

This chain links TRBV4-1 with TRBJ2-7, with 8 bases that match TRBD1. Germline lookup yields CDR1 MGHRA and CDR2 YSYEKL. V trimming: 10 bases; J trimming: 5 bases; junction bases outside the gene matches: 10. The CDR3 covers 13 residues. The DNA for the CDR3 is TGCGCCACCGCGGACAGGGTCGAGAACGAGCAGTACTTC. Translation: CATADRVENEQYF.

CDR3 loop: CSVALAVTDTQYF. The CDR3, as DNA: TGCAGCGTTGCCCTAGCGGTCACAGATACGCAGTATTTT. The chain has TRBV29-1 and TRBJ2-3, with 7 bases that match TRBD2. CDR1 and CDR2 from the germline V gene are SQVTM and ANQGSEA. CDR3 length: 13 residues. Losses at the gene ends were 4 bases for V and 2 bases for J; bases not matched to a gene: 3.

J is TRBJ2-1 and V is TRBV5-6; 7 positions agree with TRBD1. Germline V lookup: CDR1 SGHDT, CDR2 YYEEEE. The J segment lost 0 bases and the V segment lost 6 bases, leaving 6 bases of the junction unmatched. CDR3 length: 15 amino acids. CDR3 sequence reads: CASIPGTASYNEQFF. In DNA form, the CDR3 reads TGTGCCAGCATCCCTGGGACAGCCTCCTACAATGAGCAGTTCTTC. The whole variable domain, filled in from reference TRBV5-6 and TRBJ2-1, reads DAGVTQSPTHLIKTRGQQVTLRCSPKSGHDTVSWYQQALGQGPQFIFQYYEEEERQRGNFPDRFSGHQFPNYSSELNVNALLLGDSALYLCASIPGTASYNEQFFGPGTRLTVL.

Written as DNA, the CDR3 is TGTGCCAGCAATACGAAACAGAATAATTCACCCCTCCACTTT. Translating it yields CASNTKQNNSPLHF. J is TRBJ1-6 and V is TRBV2; no clear D. The CDR3 covers 14 residues. The ends were cut back, 7 bases at V and 5 bases at J, with 12 bases in the middle. Germline lookup yields CDR1 SNHLY and CDR2 FYNNEI.

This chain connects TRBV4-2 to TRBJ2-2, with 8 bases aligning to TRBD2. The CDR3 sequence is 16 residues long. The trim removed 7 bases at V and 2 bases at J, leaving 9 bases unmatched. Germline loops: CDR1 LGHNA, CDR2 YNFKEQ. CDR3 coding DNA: TGTGCCAGCACCCTGAGAGCGGGAGCCAACACCGGGGAGCTGTTTTTT. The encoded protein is CASTLRAGANTGELFF.

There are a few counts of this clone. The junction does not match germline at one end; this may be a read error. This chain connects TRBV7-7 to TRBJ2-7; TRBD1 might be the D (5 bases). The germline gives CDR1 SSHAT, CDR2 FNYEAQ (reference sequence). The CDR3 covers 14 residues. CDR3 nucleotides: TGTGCTAGCACCCCTATTCAGGGTTCCCACGAGCAGTACTTC. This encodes CASTPIQGSHEQYF. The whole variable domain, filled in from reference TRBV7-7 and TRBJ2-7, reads GAGVSQSPRYKVTKRGQDVTLRCDPISSHATLYWYQQALGQGPEFLTYFNYEAQPDKSGLPSDRFSAERPEGSISTLTIQRTEQRDSAMYRCASTPIQGSHEQYFGPGTRLTVT.

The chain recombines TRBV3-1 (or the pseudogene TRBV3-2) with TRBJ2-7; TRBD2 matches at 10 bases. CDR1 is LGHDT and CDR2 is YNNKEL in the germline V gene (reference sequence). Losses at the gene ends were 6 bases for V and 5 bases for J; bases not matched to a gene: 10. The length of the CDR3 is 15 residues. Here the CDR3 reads CASSTLAGVKNEQYF. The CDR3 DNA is TGTGCCAGCAGTACCCTAGCGGGAGTAAAGAACGAGCAGTACTTC.

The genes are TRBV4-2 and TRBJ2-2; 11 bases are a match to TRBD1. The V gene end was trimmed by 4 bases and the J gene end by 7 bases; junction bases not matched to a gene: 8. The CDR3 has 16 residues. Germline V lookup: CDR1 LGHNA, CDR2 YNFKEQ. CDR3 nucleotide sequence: TGTGCCAGCAGCCGAGGGGGACAGGGGGGAAGCGGGGAGCTGTTTTTT. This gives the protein CASSRGGQGGSGELFF.

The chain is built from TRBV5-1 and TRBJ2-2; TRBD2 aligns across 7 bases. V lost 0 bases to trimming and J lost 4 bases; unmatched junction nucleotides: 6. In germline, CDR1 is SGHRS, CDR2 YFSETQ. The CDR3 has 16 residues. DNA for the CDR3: TGCGCCAGCAGCTTGGCCGCCACTAGCGTCACCGGGGAGCTGTTTTTT. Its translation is CASSLAATSVTGELFF. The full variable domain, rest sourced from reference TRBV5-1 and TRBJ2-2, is KAGVTQTPRYLIKTRGQQVTLSCSPISGHRSVSWYQQTPGQGLQFLFEYFSETQRNKGNFPGRFSGRQFSNSRSEMNVSTLELGDSALYLCASSLAATSVTGELFFGEGSRLTVL.

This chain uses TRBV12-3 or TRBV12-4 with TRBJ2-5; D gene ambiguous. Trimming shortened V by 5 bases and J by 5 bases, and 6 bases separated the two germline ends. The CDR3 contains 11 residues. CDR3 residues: CASSQLETQYF. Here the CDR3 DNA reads TGTGCCAGCAGTCAACTGGAGACCCAGTACTTC.

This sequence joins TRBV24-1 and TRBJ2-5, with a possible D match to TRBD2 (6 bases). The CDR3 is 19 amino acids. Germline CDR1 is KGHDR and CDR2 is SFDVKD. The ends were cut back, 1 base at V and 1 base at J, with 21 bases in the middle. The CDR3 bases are TGTGCCACCAGTGATTTTGGGATCGGGCCGGGGGTCGGCCAAGAGACCCAGTACTTC. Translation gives CATSDFGIGPGVGQETQYF.

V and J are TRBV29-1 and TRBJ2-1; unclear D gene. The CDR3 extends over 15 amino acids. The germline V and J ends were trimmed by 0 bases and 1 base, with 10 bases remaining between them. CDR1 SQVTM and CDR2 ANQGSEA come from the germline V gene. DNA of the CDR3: TGCAGCGTTGAAGAACGAGGAGATTCCTACAATGAGCAGTTCTTC. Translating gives CSVEERGDSYNEQFF.

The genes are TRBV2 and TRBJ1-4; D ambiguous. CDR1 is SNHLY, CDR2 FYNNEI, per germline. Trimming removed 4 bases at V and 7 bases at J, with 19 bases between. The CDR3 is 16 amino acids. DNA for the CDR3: TGTGCCAGCAGTGGACCGAACCGAGGTTTTGTTGAAAAACTGTTTTTT. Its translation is CASSGPNRGFVEKLFF.

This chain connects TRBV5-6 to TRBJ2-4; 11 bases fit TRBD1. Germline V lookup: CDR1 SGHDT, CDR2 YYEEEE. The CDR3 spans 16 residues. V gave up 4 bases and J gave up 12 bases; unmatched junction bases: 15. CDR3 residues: CASSAGTGGRGGSQYF. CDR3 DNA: TGTGCCAGCAGCGCGGGGACAGGGGGACGAGGGGGGAGTCAGTACTTC.

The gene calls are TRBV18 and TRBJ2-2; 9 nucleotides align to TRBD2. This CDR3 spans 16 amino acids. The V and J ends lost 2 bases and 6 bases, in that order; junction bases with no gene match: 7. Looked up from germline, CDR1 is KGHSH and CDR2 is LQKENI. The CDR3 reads CASSPSLAGHAGELFF. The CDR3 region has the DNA TGTGCCAGCTCACCAAGCCTAGCGGGACACGCCGGGGAGCTGTTTTTT.

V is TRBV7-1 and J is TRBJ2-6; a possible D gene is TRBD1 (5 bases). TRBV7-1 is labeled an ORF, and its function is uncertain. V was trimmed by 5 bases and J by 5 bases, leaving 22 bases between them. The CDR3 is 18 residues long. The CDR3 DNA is TGTGCCAGCAGCCACGTCCTCACGAGGACAAGTCGGGCCAACGTCCTGACTTTC. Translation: CASSHVLTRTSRANVLTF.

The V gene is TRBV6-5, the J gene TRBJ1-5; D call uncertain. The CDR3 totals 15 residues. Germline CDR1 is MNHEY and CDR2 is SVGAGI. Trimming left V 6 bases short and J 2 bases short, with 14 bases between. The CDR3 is CASSRSGPGNQPQHF. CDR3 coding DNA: TGTGCCAGCAGCCGATCAGGTCCGGGCAATCAGCCCCAGCATTTT.

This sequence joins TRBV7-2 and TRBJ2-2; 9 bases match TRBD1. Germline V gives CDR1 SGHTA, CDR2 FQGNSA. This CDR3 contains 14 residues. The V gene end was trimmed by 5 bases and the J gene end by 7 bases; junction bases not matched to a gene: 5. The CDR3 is CASSLQGAVGELFF. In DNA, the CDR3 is TGTGCCAGCAGCCTACAGGGGGCGGTCGGGGAGCTGTTTTTT.